This note documents a single T cell receptor beta chain sequence. The antigen remains undetermined. The data are from a study of cytomegalovirus exposure and HLA in healthy donors. Study results and limitations: Reportedly, cytomegalovirus status was diagnosed with high sensitivity and specificity. Later analysis indicated greater clonal expansion among HLA-associated TCR beta chains than among equally common other chains.

PCR employed 60 Vbeta and 13 Jbeta primers. In the original processing: Later, an analysis found around 77 million unique TCR beta chains, and 8.5 million to 12 million of these were shared. TCRdb keeps only in-frame clones here, not all; method: immunoSEQ multiplex PCR. The V and J calls and the clone size are those of that table, but D and trimming were determined from the DNA. Among 120,000 to 150,000 clones listed, approximately 68% were seen once. The V gene lost 3 bases and the J gene lost 2 bases, with 14 bases spanning the gap. This CDR3 is built from 16 residues. From germline, CDR1 is MGHDK and CDR2 SYGVNS.

The chain combines TRBV25-1 with TRBJ2-1, with a tentative D call TRBD2 (6 bases). The sample taken for sequencing was PBMCs. This TCR came from a man aged 55 to 70 in good health and CMV-seronegative. DNA of the CDR3: TGTGCCAGCAGTGAGTTAGCGGAGGCCACCTACAATGAGCAGTTCTTC. It specifies CASSELAEATYNEQFF.